The clone carrying this T cell receptor (beta chain) was recorded a few times. Its target is unknown. The germline gives CDR1 SGDLS, CDR2 YYNGEE. This CDR3 region has 14 residues. V lost 4 bases and J lost 4, with 14 bases in between. This entry belongs to a study of beta chain features in type 1 diabetes. Across the study: Patients did not differ from healthy donors in age, gender or cell yield. General observations from the study: Moderate but significant shortening of TCRB CDR3s was recorded in all four CD4+ subsets from Type 1 diabetes patients. An over-representation of cells with high TCR expression could result from cDNA sequencing.

The investigators reverse transcribed all of the isolated RNA, so they sequenced expressed TCRB transcripts. The protocol was immunoSEQ multiplex PCR, while the TCRdb copy is restricted to in-frame clones and leaves out a portion. In the table there are 300,000 or so clones, over 11% of which are singletons. In total, each donor contributed a single heparinised blood draw that averaged about 110 mL. The J gene is TRBJ1-2, the V gene TRBV9, with D maybe TRBD1 (5 bases). The TCR sequence derives from a man aged 30 to 45 with type 1 diabetes. Source material: naive CD4+ T cells from blood. The DNA for the CDR3 is TGTGCCAGCAGCAGCGTCGACAGTCCCTATGGCTACACCTTC. Its translation: CASSSVDSPYGYTF.